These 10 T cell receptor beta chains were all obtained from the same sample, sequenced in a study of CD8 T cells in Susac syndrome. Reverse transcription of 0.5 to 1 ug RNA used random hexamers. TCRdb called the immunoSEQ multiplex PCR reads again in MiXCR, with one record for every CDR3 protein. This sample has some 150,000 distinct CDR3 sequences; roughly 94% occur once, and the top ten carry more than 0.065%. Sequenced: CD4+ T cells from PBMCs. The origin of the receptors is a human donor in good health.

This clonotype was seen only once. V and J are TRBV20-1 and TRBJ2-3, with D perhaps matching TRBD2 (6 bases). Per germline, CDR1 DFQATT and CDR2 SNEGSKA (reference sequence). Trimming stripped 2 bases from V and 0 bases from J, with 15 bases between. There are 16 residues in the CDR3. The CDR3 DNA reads TGCAGTGCTAGACCCGGGAGAGCGATTAGCACAGATACGCAGTATTTT. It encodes CSARPGRAISTDTQYF.

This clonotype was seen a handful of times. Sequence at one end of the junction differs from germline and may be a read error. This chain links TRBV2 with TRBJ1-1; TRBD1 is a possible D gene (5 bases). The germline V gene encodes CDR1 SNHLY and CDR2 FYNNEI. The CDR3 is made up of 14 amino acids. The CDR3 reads CASSFSGGNTEAFF. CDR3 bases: TGTGCCAGCAGTTTTTCTGGGGGGAACACTGAAGCTTTTTTT.

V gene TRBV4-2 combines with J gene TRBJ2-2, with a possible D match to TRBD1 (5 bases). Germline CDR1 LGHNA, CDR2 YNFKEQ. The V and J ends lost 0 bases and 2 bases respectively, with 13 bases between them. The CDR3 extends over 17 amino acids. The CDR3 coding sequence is TGTGCCAGCAGCCAAGATCCAGGGCCCTCAAACACCGGGGAGCTGTTTTTT. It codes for CASSQDPGPSNTGELFF.

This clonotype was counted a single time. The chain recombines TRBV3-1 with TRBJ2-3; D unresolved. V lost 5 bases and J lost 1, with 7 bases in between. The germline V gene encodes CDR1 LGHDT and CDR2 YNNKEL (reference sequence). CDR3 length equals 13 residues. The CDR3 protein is CASSATGTDTQYF. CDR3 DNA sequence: TGTGCCAGCAGCGCAACCGGCACAGATACGCAGTATTTT.

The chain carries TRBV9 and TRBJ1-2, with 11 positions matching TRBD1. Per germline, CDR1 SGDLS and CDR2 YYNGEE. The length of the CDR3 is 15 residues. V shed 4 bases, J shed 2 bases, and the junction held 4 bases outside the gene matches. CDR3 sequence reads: CASSSGTGGNYGYTF. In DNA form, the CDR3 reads TGTGCCAGCAGCTCCGGGACAGGGGGGAACTATGGCTACACCTTC.

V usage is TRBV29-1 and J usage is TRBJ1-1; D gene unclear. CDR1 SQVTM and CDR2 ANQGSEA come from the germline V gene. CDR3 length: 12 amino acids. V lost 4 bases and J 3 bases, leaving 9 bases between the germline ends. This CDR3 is CSVVRADTEAFF. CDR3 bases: TGCAGCGTTGTGAGGGCGGACACTGAAGCTTTCTTT. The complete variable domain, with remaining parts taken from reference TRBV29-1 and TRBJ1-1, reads SAVISQKPSRDICQRGTSLTIQCQVDSQVTMMFWYRQQPGQSLTLIATANQGSEATYESGFVIDKFPISRPNLTFSTLTVSNMSPEDSSIYLCSVVRADTEAFFGQGTRLTVV.

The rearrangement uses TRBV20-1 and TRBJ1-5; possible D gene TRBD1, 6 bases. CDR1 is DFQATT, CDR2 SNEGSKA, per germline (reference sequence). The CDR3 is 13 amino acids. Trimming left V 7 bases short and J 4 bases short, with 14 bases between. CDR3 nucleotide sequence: TGCAGTGGGATCAGGGGAGGAAATCAGCCCCAGCATTTT. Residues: CSGIRGGNQPQHF.

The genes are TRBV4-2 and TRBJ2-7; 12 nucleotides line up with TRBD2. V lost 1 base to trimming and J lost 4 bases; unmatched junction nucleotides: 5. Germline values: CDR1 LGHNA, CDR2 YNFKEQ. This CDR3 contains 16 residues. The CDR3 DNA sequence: TGTGCCAGCAGCCAAGCACTAGCGGGAGGACCATACGAGCAGTACTTC. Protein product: CASSQALAGGPYEQYF.

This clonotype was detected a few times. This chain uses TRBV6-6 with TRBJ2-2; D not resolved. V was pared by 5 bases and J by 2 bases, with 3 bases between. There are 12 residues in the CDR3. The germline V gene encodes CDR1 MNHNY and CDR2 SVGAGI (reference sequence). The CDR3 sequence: CASSTNTGELFF. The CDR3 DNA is TGTGCCAGCAGTACAAACACCGGGGAGCTGTTTTTT.

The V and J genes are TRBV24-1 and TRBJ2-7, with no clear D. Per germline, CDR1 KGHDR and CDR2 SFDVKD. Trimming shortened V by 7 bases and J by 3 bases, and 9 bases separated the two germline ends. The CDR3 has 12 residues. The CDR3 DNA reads TGTGCCACCAGCAGTACAGACTACGAGCAGTACTTC. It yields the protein CATSSTDYEQYF.